This T cell receptor (beta chain) came from a study of blood T cells in healthy people across ages. Study overall: There was about one barcoded beta molecule captured by template switching per two T cells.

Germline lookup yields CDR1 SGHKS and CDR2 YYEKEE (reference sequence). V was clipped by 4 bases and J by 2 bases, with 16 bases between them. The CDR3 sequence is 15 residues long. This clonotype appeared a few times. Combining a sample-barcoded 5' primer with a J-beta primer mix, a second PCR ran for about 6 to 11 cycles. TCRdb reprocessed the 5' RACE reads with MiXCR, giving one entry per CDR3 protein. Counted here are 800,000 to 950,000 distinct CDR3 sequences, about 48% occurring once; the ten biggest clones make up under 15%. The sequence was collected from a man younger than 45 in good health. Input material: blood. The chain links TRBV5-5 to TRBJ2-7; D may correspond to TRBD1 or TRBD2 (5 bases each). In nucleotides, the CDR3 is TGTGCCAGCAGCACGAGCAGGGTGGGACCCTACGAGCAGTACTTC. This translates into CASSTSRVGPYEQYF.